This TCR beta chain was retrieved from a study of blood T cell repertoires in COVID-19. Study-wide background: The United States, Italy and Spain provided the acute and convalescent COVID-19 samples. T cells, B-cell-depleted T cells, or PBMCs supplied cDNA or gDNA.

Using immunoSEQ multiplex PCR, the repertoire was profiled, and TCRdb retains in-frame clones only, with some absent. The sample lists about 98,000 clones, approximately 81% seen once, with about 10% in the top ten. Trimming cost V 8 bases and J 0 bases, with 26 bases left between them. Germline-derived CDR1 and CDR2 are ENHRY and SYGVKD. The CDR3 is 20 amino acids. The chain recombines TRBV10-3 with TRBJ2-6; a weak D match, TRBD2 (7 bases). The sample consisted of peripheral blood. The sequence came from a woman older than 75 with acute or convalescent COVID-19. This CDR3 reads CAISRAALVGGGSGANVLTF. The CDR3 DNA reads as TGTGCCATCTCCCGTGCGGCTCTAGTGGGAGGGGGCTCTGGGGCCAACGTCCTGACTTTC.